The rows below give T cell receptor beta chains drawn from one sample of a study of neurological immune-mediated disorders. TCRdb fed the 5' RACE reads into MiXCR, producing one record per CDR3 protein. The top ten clones hold 1.1% of a sample with roughly 89,000 distinct CDR3 sequences, 2.6% of them seen once. Sample: PBMCs. Receptors were obtained from a woman aged 25 to 39 with multiple sclerosis. Each CDR3 is given with its conserved first and last residue. The D gene is left open where the match is weak. For some rows the clone size is stated as once, few or many, or as a class when expanded; others skip it.

CDR3aa: CASSLVWAGPNTEAFF
CDR3nt: TGTGCCAGCAGCTTAGTTTGGGCAGGCCCCAACACTGAAGCTTTCTTT
abundance: many
j_gene: TRBJ1-1
v_gene: TRBV7-9
d_gene: .

CDR3aa: CASSQVYPLILYEQYF
CDR3nt: TGTGCCAGCAGCCAAGTCTACCCACTGATTCTCTACGAGCAGTACTTC
abundance: many
j_gene: TRBJ2-7
v_gene: TRBV3-1
d_gene: .

CDR3aa: CASSLVREANYGYTF
CDR3nt: TGTGCCAGCAGCTTAGTTCGCGAAGCTAACTATGGCTACACCTTC
abundance: many
j_gene: TRBJ1-2
v_gene: TRBV7-2
d_gene: .

CDR3aa: CASSPGQPVTEAFF
CDR3nt: TGTGCCAGCTCACCCGGACAGCCCGTCACTGAAGCTTTCTTT
abundance: many
j_gene: TRBJ1-1
v_gene: TRBV18
d_gene: .

CDR3aa: CATSGRGGRDNQPQHF
CDR3nt: TGTGCCACCAGCGGGCGCGGAGGGCGAGACAATCAGCCCCAGCATTTT
abundance: many
j_gene: TRBJ1-5
v_gene: TRBV15
d_gene: .

CDR3aa: CASSNQLAGIFDEQFF
CDR3nt: TGTGCCAGCAGCAACCAACTAGCGGGGATTTTCGATGAGCAGTTCTTC
abundance: many
j_gene: TRBJ2-1
v_gene: TRBV6-2/TRBV6-3
d_gene: TRBD2

CDR3aa: CAWSVPGTGGYKTQNF
CDR3nt: TGTGCCTGGAGTGTACCGGGGACAGGGGGTTATAAGACCCAGAATTTT
abundance: few
j_gene: TRBJ1-5
v_gene: TRBV30
d_gene: TRBD1

CDR3aa: CSGTSGSYNEQFF
CDR3nt: TGCAGTGGGACTAGCGGGAGTTACAATGAGCAGTTCTTC
abundance: many
j_gene: TRBJ2-1
v_gene: TRBV20-1
d_gene: TRBD2

CDR3aa: CATSGRWPQHF
CDR3nt: TGTGCCACCAGTGGGAGGTGGCCCCAGCATTTT
abundance: many
j_gene: TRBJ1-5
v_gene: TRBV24-1
d_gene: .

CDR3aa: CASSSLNPRAETQYF
CDR3nt: TGTGCCAGCAGCTCGTTAAACCCCCGGGCGGAGACCCAGTACTTC
abundance: many
j_gene: TRBJ2-5
v_gene: TRBV7-9
d_gene: .

CDR3aa: CASSYSTQGAEPLHF
CDR3nt: TGTGCCAGCAGTTACTCGACTCAAGGGGCCGAGCCCCTCCACTTT
abundance: many
j_gene: TRBJ1-6
v_gene: TRBV6-5
d_gene: .

CDR3aa: CASSLIRQNSPLHF
CDR3nt: TGTGCCAGCAGCTTGATAAGGCAGAATTCACCCCTCCACTTT
abundance: many
j_gene: TRBJ1-6
v_gene: TRBV11-2
d_gene: .

CDR3aa: CASSEFPVSNTEAFF
CDR3nt: TGCGCCAGCAGTGAGTTTCCAGTATCGAACACTGAAGCTTTCTTT
abundance: many
j_gene: TRBJ1-1
v_gene: TRBV10-1
d_gene: .

CDR3aa: CASSLGGTGANVLTF
CDR3nt: TGTGCCAGCAGCTTAGGGGGGACTGGGGCCAACGTCCTGACTTTC
abundance: many
j_gene: TRBJ2-6
v_gene: TRBV14
d_gene: .

CDR3aa: CSAREPIYGYTF
CDR3nt: TGCAGTGCTAGAGAACCTATCTATGGCTACACCTTC
abundance: many
j_gene: TRBJ1-2
v_gene: TRBV20-1
d_gene: .

CDR3aa: CASTVAHTGELFF
CDR3nt: TGTGCCAGTACAGTAGCACACACCGGGGAGCTGTTTTTT
abundance: few
j_gene: TRBJ2-2
v_gene: TRBV19
d_gene: .

CDR3aa: CASSILGSRQFF
CDR3nt: TGTGCCAGTAGTATTTTGGGGTCGAGGCAGTTCTTC
abundance: many
j_gene: TRBJ2-1
v_gene: TRBV19
d_gene: .

CDR3aa: CSIILPLDEKLFF
CDR3nt: TGCAGCATAATACTTCCCTTGGACGAAAAACTGTTTTTT
abundance: many
j_gene: TRBJ1-4
v_gene: TRBV29-1
d_gene: .

CDR3aa: CASSLGGQGGNEKLFF
CDR3nt: TGTGCCAGCAGCTTAGGTGGACAGGGTGGGAACGAAAAACTGTTTTTT
abundance: many
j_gene: TRBJ1-4
v_gene: TRBV7-2
d_gene: TRBD1

CDR3aa: CASSFGTSGRAGSYEQYF
CDR3nt: TGTGCCAGCAGCTTCGGGACTAGCGGGAGGGCCGGTAGCTACGAGCAGTACTTC
abundance: many
j_gene: TRBJ2-7
v_gene: TRBV5-6
d_gene: TRBD2

CDR3aa: CASSEARGLYGYTF
CDR3nt: TGTGCCAGCAGTGAAGCCAGGGGGCTTTATGGCTACACCTTC
abundance: many
j_gene: TRBJ1-2
v_gene: TRBV2
d_gene: TRBD1

CDR3aa: CASSLLESGEQYF
CDR3nt: TGTGCCAGCAGCCTTCTCGAGTCGGGCGAGCAGTACTTC
abundance: many
j_gene: TRBJ2-7
v_gene: TRBV3-1
d_gene: .

CDR3aa: CSAAGTPGDYGYTF
CDR3nt: TGCAGTGCCGCGGGGACCCCGGGGGACTATGGCTACACCTTC
abundance: few
j_gene: TRBJ1-2
v_gene: TRBV20-1
d_gene: .

CDR3aa: CASSRGVGTGELFF
CDR3nt: TGTGCCAGCAGCAGAGGGGTCGGCACCGGGGAGCTGTTTTTT
abundance: many
j_gene: TRBJ2-2
v_gene: TRBV7-2
d_gene: .

CDR3aa: CSAVSGTYNEQFF
CDR3nt: TGCAGTGCTGTAAGCGGAACATACAATGAGCAGTTCTTC
abundance: many
j_gene: TRBJ2-1
v_gene: TRBV20-1
d_gene: .

CDR3aa: CASKRPDYGYTF
CDR3nt: TGTGCCAGCAAACGTCCGGACTATGGCTACACCTTC
abundance: many
j_gene: TRBJ1-2
v_gene: TRBV28
d_gene: .

CDR3aa: CATLAAGDTQYF
CDR3nt: TGTGCCACCTTAGCTGCCGGAGATACGCAGTATTTT
abundance: .
j_gene: TRBJ2-3
v_gene: TRBV25-1
d_gene: .

CDR3aa: CSASRAGGPIEQFF
CDR3nt: TGCAGTGCGAGCCGAGCGGGAGGCCCGATTGAGCAGTTCTTC
abundance: many
j_gene: TRBJ2-1
v_gene: TRBV20-1
d_gene: TRBD2

CDR3aa: CASSLGGFNEQFF
CDR3nt: TGTGCCAGCAGCTTAGGAGGGTTCAATGAGCAGTTCTTC
abundance: many
j_gene: TRBJ2-1
v_gene: TRBV7-9
d_gene: .

CDR3aa: CASSVGTSGRASDEQFF
CDR3nt: TGCGCCAGCAGCGTGGGGACTAGCGGGAGGGCCTCGGATGAGCAGTTCTTC
abundance: many
j_gene: TRBJ2-1
v_gene: TRBV5-1
d_gene: TRBD2

CDR3aa: CASSPPRTADLRNEQYF
CDR3nt: TGTGCCAGCTCACCGCCGAGGACGGCCGATCTAAGGAACGAGCAGTACTTC
abundance: many
j_gene: TRBJ2-7
v_gene: TRBV18
d_gene: .

CDR3aa: CSAWTPTDTQYF
CDR3nt: TGCAGTGCCTGGACCCCGACAGATACGCAGTATTTT
abundance: many
j_gene: TRBJ2-3
v_gene: TRBV20-1
d_gene: .

CDR3aa: CASSRVLRGPHGYTF
CDR3nt: TGTGCCAGCAGCCGGGTTCTCAGGGGGCCCCATGGCTACACCTTC
abundance: many
j_gene: TRBJ1-2
v_gene: TRBV3-1
d_gene: TRBD1

CDR3aa: CASEGTGAYEQYF
CDR3nt: TGCGCCAGCGAAGGGACAGGAGCCTACGAGCAGTACTTC
abundance: many
j_gene: TRBJ2-7
v_gene: TRBV10-2
d_gene: TRBD1

CDR3aa: CSVEGPLGVGGTQYF
CDR3nt: TGCAGCGTTGAAGGGCCTTTGGGGGTCGGGGGTACGCAGTATTTT
abundance: many
j_gene: TRBJ2-3
v_gene: TRBV29-1
d_gene: .

CDR3aa: CASSLGEWTEAFF
CDR3nt: TGTGCCAGCAGTTTGGGGGAATGGACTGAAGCTTTCTTT
abundance: many
j_gene: TRBJ1-1
v_gene: TRBV12-3/TRBV12-4
d_gene: .

CDR3aa: CASSPRLTGELFF
CDR3nt: TGTGCCAGCAGTCCTAGATTGACCGGGGAGCTGTTTTTT
abundance: many
j_gene: TRBJ2-2
v_gene: TRBV27
d_gene: .

CDR3aa: CSVRDPNSYEQYF
CDR3nt: TGCAGCGTCCGGGACCCTAACTCCTACGAGCAGTACTTC
abundance: few
j_gene: TRBJ2-7
v_gene: TRBV29-1
d_gene: .